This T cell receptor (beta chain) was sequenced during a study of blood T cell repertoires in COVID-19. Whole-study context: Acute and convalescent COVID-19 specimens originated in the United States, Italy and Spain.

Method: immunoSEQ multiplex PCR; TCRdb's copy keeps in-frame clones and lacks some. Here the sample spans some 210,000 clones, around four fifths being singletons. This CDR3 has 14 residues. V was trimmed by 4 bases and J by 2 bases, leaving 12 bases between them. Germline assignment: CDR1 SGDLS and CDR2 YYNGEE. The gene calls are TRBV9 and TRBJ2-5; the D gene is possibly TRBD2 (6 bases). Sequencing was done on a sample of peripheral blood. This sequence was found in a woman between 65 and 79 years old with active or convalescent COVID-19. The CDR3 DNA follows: TGTGCCAGCAGCCCGACGGGGGTTCAAGAGACCCAGTACTTC. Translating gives CASSPTGVQETQYF.